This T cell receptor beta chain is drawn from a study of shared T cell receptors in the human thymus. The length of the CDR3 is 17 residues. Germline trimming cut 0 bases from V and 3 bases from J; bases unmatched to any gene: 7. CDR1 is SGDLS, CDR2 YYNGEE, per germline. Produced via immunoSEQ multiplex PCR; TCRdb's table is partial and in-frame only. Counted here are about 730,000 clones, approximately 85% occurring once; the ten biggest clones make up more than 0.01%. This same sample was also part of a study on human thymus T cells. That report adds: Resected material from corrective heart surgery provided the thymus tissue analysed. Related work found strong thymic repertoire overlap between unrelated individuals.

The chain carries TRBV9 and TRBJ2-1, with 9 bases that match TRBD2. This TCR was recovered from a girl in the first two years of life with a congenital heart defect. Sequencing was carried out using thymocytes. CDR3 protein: CASSVARRLADYNEQFF. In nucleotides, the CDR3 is TGTGCCAGCAGCGTAGCTAGGAGACTAGCGGACTACAATGAGCAGTTCTTC.